These 16 T cell receptor beta chains share one sample of origin, sequenced in a study of blood T cells in healthy people across ages. A second about 7 to 12 cycle PCR used barcoded and J-beta primers. Using its own MiXCR run on the 5' RACE reads, TCRdb lists one record per CDR3 protein. The repertoire includes 650,000 to 700,000 distinct CDR3 sequences, less than 40% of them detected once, and approximately 15% sits in the top ten. The material sequenced was blood. These receptor sequences come from a woman at least 80 years old in good health.

This clonotype has a count of ten or more. V is TRBV7-9 and J is TRBJ2-1, with 9 bases that match TRBD2. The V and J ends lost 8 bases and 2 bases, in that order; junction bases with no gene match: 1. Per the germline V gene, CDR1 is SEHNR and CDR2 is FQNEAQ (reference sequence). The CDR3 is 13 amino acids. CDR3 in amino acids: CASLAGAYNEQFF. For the CDR3, the DNA is TGTGCCAGCTTAGCGGGGGCCTACAATGAGCAGTTCTTC.

Ten or more counts support this clonotype. This chain joins TRBV4-2 and TRBJ2-2; D remains unclear. CDR1 is LGHNA and CDR2 is YNFKEQ in the germline V gene. The V gene lost 1 base and the J gene lost 6 bases, with 6 bases spanning the gap. The CDR3 is 13 residues long. CDR3 DNA: TGTGCCAGCAGCCAAGCCTCGTCCGGGGAGCTGTTTTTT. It codes for CASSQASSGELFF.

A few counts support this clonotype. Given a much more abundant clone one base away, this may be a read error. The CDR3 nucleotides are TGTGCCATCAGTGAGTCGGGGGGGTCAATTACGTACAATGAGCAGTACTTC. This gives the protein CAISESGGSITYNEQYF. The rearrangement joins TRBV10-3 to TRBJ2-5; 7 bases align to TRBD2. Unmatched junction bases numbered 18, after V lost 0 bases and J lost 11 bases. There are 17 residues in the CDR3. Germline V CDR1 and CDR2: ENHRY, SYGVKD.

The V gene is TRBV19, the J gene TRBJ1-5; D might be TRBD1 (6 bases). Germline CDR1 and CDR2: LNHDA and SQIVND (reference sequence). The CDR3 extends over 14 amino acids. The V and J ends lost 0 bases and 7 bases respectively, with 10 bases between them. CDR3 in amino acids: CASSIEQGSQPQHF. For the CDR3, the DNA is TGTGCCAGTAGTATAGAACAGGGAAGCCAGCCCCAGCATTTT. The variable domain in full, completed from reference TRBV19 and TRBJ1-5, reads DGGITQSPKYLFRKEGQNVTLSCEQNLNHDAMYWYRQDPGQGLRLIYYSQIVNDFQKGDIAEGYSVSREKKESFPLTVTSAQKNPTAFYLCASSIEQGSQPQHFGDGTRLSIL.

In its sample, this clonotype was seen many times. V gene TRBV7-8 combines with J gene TRBJ1-5; D ambiguous. CDR1 is SGHVS, CDR2 FQNEAQ, per germline. CDR3 length equals 14 residues. The V end lost 1 base, the J end lost 6 bases, and 10 bases lay between the germline ends. The CDR3 sequence is CASSLGTGSQPQHF. The CDR3, as DNA: TGTGCCAGCAGCTTAGGAACCGGTAGTCAGCCCCAGCATTTT.

J is TRBJ1-2 and V is TRBV19, with D unclear. Germline V lookup: CDR1 LNHDA, CDR2 SQIVND (reference sequence). Trimming stripped 7 bases from V and 4 bases from J, with 19 bases between. The CDR3 has 15 amino acids. The CDR3, as DNA: TGTGCCAGTACCCCTACCGGCAGGAACCTCTATGGCTACACCTTC. This codes for CASTPTGRNLYGYTF.

The chain joins TRBV11-1 to TRBJ1-1; D might be TRBD1 (6 bases). Trimming removed 5 bases at V and 0 bases at J, with 16 bases between. CDR3 length: 16 amino acids. The germline V gene encodes CDR1 SGHAT and CDR2 FQDESV (reference sequence). CDR3 residues: CASSHGTKTMNTEAFF. The CDR3 DNA is TGTGCCAGCAGCCATGGGACAAAAACTATGAACACTGAAGCTTTCTTT.

This clonotype has ten or more counts. The rearrangement links TRBV6-6 to TRBJ1-1, with D uncertain. The CDR3 runs to 12 residues. Between the trimmed V and J ends, which lost 10 bases and 1 base, there was a span of 10 bases. From germline, CDR1 is MNHNY and CDR2 SVGAGI (reference sequence). CDR3 in DNA: TGTGCCATTTCCAGACAGAACACTGAAGCTTTCTTT. Translating it yields CAISRQNTEAFF.

This clonotype was found a few times. The chain combines TRBV5-1 with TRBJ2-7; weak D call: TRBD2 (6 bases). The CDR3 consists of 14 residues. V lost 3 bases and J lost 3, with 13 bases in between. Looked up from germline, CDR1 is SGHRS and CDR2 is YFSETQ. CDR3: CASSWGVRDYEQYF. The CDR3 nucleotides read TGCGCCAGCAGCTGGGGGGTCCGGGACTACGAGCAGTACTTC.

This clonotype has at least ten counts. The chain joins TRBV4-3 to TRBJ2-2, with 7 bases fitting TRBD1. The CDR3 extends over 13 amino acids. V lost 7 bases and J lost 3; bases outside the gene matches: 2. Germline assignment: CDR1 LGHNA and CDR2 YSLEER. DNA of the CDR3: TGCGCCAGCAACGACAGGGACACCGGGGAGCTGTTTTTT. Its protein is CASNDRDTGELFF.

The chain carries TRBV5-5 and TRBJ1-1; the D is unclear. The CDR3 runs to 14 residues. The germline CDR1 and CDR2 sequences are SGHKS and YYEKEE (reference sequence). The V and J ends lost 4 bases and 1 base respectively, with 11 bases between them. The CDR3 sequence: CASSRANPNTEAFF. CDR3 bases: TGTGCCAGCAGCCGAGCGAATCCGAACACTGAAGCTTTCTTT.

With respect to this clonotype: This may arise from a read error, as a much more abundant clone is one base away. This chain links TRBV20-1 with TRBJ2-3, with 7 bases that match TRBD2. CDR1 is DFQATT, CDR2 SNEGSKA, per germline (reference sequence). The V gene end was trimmed by 2 bases and the J gene end by 3 bases; junction bases not matched to a gene: 5. The CDR3 totals 14 residues. CDR3 loop: CSARTGRPTDTQYF. CDR3 DNA: TGCAGTGCTAGAACCGGGAGGCCAACAGATACGCAGTATTTT.

This clonotype showed up many times. This chain links TRBV30 with TRBJ2-7, with D uncertain. The CDR3 spans 11 residues. Deletions cut 4 bases from V and 7 bases from J, with 11 bases between. Germline assignment: CDR1 GTSNPN and CDR2 SVGIG (reference sequence). The CDR3 loop is CAWTQGGEQYF. In DNA, the CDR3 is TGTGCCTGGACCCAAGGTGGGGAGCAGTACTTC.

The gene calls are TRBV7-2 and TRBJ2-5, with D maybe TRBD1 (5 bases). Per germline, CDR1 SGHTA and CDR2 FQGNSA. The CDR3 runs 15 residues. Deletions cut 1 base from V and 1 base from J, with 10 bases between. CDR3: CASSLEMTAQETQYF. Here the CDR3 DNA reads TGTGCCAGCAGCTTAGAGATGACAGCCCAAGAGACCCAGTACTTC.

A note on this clonotype: The junction and the germline gene differ at one end; a read error may be behind it. The V and J genes are TRBV9 and TRBJ1-2, with D uncertain. Looked up from germline, CDR1 is SGDLS and CDR2 is YYNGEE. CDR3 length equals 14 residues. This CDR3 is CTSSPPGRGYGYTF. In nucleotides, the CDR3 is TGTACCAGCAGCCCCCCCGGGCGAGGCTATGGCTACACCTTC.

The table lists this clonotype with a few counts. One end of the junction varies from germline; a read error may be responsible. The V gene is TRBV27, the J gene TRBJ2-5; 8 nucleotides match TRBD2. The CDR3 is 14 amino acids. Germline values: CDR1 MNHEY, CDR2 SMNVEV (reference sequence). The CDR3 is CASSPRLATETQYF. As DNA, the CDR3 is TGCGCCAGCAGCCCCAGACTAGCGACGGAGACCCAGTACTTC.